This is a list of T cell receptor beta chains from one sample in a study of blood T cell repertoires in COVID-19. Clones were sequenced by immunoSEQ multiplex PCR, and TCRdb holds only the in-frame ones, with some missing. The repertoire has hundreds of thousands of clones, about 83% of them found once; the top ten carry 3.6%. The sequenced material came from PBMCs or T cells enriched from blood (not recorded which). The origin of the receptors is a woman aged 40 to 50 who had been exposed to COVID-19. Both conserved end residues are part of each CDR3. The D gene is left open where the match is weak. Clone size is given for some rows only: seen once, a few or many times, or a class if the clone is expanded.

TRBD1 | TRBJ1-5 | TRBV24-1 | few | CATSDPGQGWQPQHF | TGTGCCACCAGTGACCCCGGACAGGGTTGGCAGCCCCAGCATTTT
TRBD1 | TRBJ2-3 | TRBV29-1 | . | CSVESLRGQSTDTQYF | TGCAGCGTTGAATCCCTCAGGGGGCAGAGCACAGATACGCAGTATTTT
. | TRBJ1-4 | TRBV30 | . | CAWSDPRRGANEKLFF | TGTGCCTGGAGCGACCCCCGGCGGGGAGCTAATGAAAAACTGTTTTTT
TRBD2 | TRBJ2-1 | TRBV28 | . | CASGLGGGAYNEQFF | TGTGCCAGCGGCCTTGGCGGGGGGGCCTACAATGAGCAGTTCTTC
. | TRBJ1-1 | TRBV7-9 | . | CASSLAWQGRLNTEAFF | TGTGCCAGCAGCTTAGCATGGCAGGGGCGGTTGAACACTGAAGCTTTCTTT
TRBD1 | TRBJ2-2 | TRBV7-9 | . | CASSHPDREAGELFF | TGTGCCAGCAGCCACCCGGACAGGGAGGCCGGGGAGCTGTTTTTT
. | TRBJ1-1 | TRBV28 | . | CASSPRQTNTEAFF | TGTGCCAGCAGTCCACGACAGACTAACACTGAAGCTTTCTTT
. | TRBJ1-1 | TRBV11-2 | . | CASSLGHELNTEAFF | TGTGCCAGCAGCCTGGGGCACGAATTGAACACTGAAGCTTTCTTT
TRBD1 | TRBJ1-1 | TRBV29-1 | . | CSAGDRGRSEAFF | TGCAGCGCGGGGGACAGGGGGCGAAGTGAAGCTTTCTTT
TRBD1 | TRBJ1-2 | TRBV6-5 | . | CASSKNRGEEDGYTF | TGTGCCAGCAGTAAAAACAGGGGGGAAGAAGATGGCTACACCTTC
. | TRBJ2-7 | TRBV6-5 | . | CASTRTESSYEQYF | TGTGCCAGCACCAGGACAGAGAGCTCCTACGAGCAGTACTTC
. | TRBJ1-2 | TRBV5-1 | once | CASSLDYTNYGYTF | TGCGCCAGCAGCTTGGACTATACTAACTATGGCTACACCTTC
TRBD1 | TRBJ1-1 | TRBV6-5 | . | CASSSTGEAEAFF | TGTGCCAGCAGTAGTACAGGGGAGGCTGAAGCTTTCTTT
. | TRBJ2-2 | TRBV6-6 | . | CASSPTGNTGELFF | TGTGCCAGCAGTCCGACAGGAAACACCGGGGAGCTGTTTTTT
TRBD1 | TRBJ1-2 | TRBV7-8 | . | CASSSWTGGGYTF | TGTGCCAGCAGCTCATGGACAGGGGGGGGCTACACCTTC
TRBD1 | TRBJ1-6 | TRBV30 | once | CAWRRGWDNSPLHF | TGTGCCTGGCGCAGGGGGTGGGATAATTCACCCCTCCACTTT
. | TRBJ2-1 | TRBV7-5 | . | CARSPNWTSGRKTAGDNEQFF | TGTGCCAGAAGCCCAAACTGGACTAGCGGGAGGAAAACGGCTGGGGATAATGAGCAGTTCTTC
. | TRBJ1-2 | TRBV4-3 | . | CASSQGDGDYGYTF | TGCGCCAGCAGCCAAGGTGACGGAGACTATGGCTACACCTTC
. | TRBJ2-3 | TRBV27 | . | CASSLDIGLDTQYF | TGTGCCAGCAGTCTCGACATCGGTCTCGATACGCAGTATTTT
. | TRBJ1-1 | TRBV3-1/TRBV3-2 | . | CASSLNGGIGEAFF | TGTGCCAGCAGCCTCAATGGGGGGATTGGAGAAGCTTTCTTT
. | TRBJ2-7 | TRBV24-1 | . | CATSDPRGRRQYEQYF | TGTGCCACCAGTGACCCCAGGGGGAGGCGGCAATACGAGCAGTACTTC
TRBD1 | TRBJ1-5 | TRBV3-1/TRBV3-2 | . | CASSQDFGQGNQPQHF | TGTGCCAGCAGCCAAGATTTTGGACAGGGGAATCAGCCCCAGCATTTT
TRBD1 | TRBJ1-2 | TRBV9 | . | CAIKFRGTGGGYTF | TGTGCCATCAAATTTCGAGGGACAGGGGGAGGCTACACCTTC
. | TRBJ1-6 | TRBV5-5 | few | CASSWSNSPLHF | TGTGCCAGCAGTTGGAGTAATTCACCCCTCCACTTT
TRBD1 | TRBJ1-2 | TRBV30 | few | CAWSGDSPGQGVYGYTF | TGTGCCTGGAGTGGAGACTCACCGGGACAGGGGGTTTATGGCTACACCTTC
. | TRBJ1-2 | TRBV6-5 | . | CASSYSSHVTNYGYTF | TGTGCCAGCAGTTACTCGAGTCACGTAACTAACTATGGCTACACCTTC
TRBD2 | TRBJ2-7 | TRBV11-2 | . | CASSLGPSGGYEQYF | TGTGCCAGCAGCCTCGGCCCTAGCGGGGGTTACGAGCAGTACTTC
. | TRBJ1-5 | TRBV19 | . | CASSEVPGDNQPQHF | TGTGCCAGTAGCGAGGTACCCGGCGACAATCAGCCCCAGCATTTT
TRBD2 | TRBJ2-4 | TRBV28 | . | CASSLPSGGALAKNIQYF | TGTGCCAGCAGTTTACCTAGCGGGGGGGCCCTGGCCAAAAACATTCAGTACTTC
TRBD1 | TRBJ1-3 | TRBV7-9 | . | CASRGGSGNTIYF | TGTGCCAGCAGAGGGGGCTCAGGAAACACCATATATTTT
TRBD2 | TRBJ2-2 | TRBV11-2 | . | CASSLELAGRTGELFF | TGTGCCAGCAGCTTAGAACTAGCGGGGAGGACCGGGGAGCTGTTTTTT
. | TRBJ2-2 | TRBV5-4 | . | CASSGPGLNTGELFF | TGTGCCAGCAGCGGACCGGGACTTAACACCGGGGAGCTGTTTTTT